This T cell receptor beta chain was identified during a study of T-cell reconstitution after alpha-beta-depleted transplantation in children. This clonotype occurred a few times. V gave up 4 bases and J gave up 2 bases, with 19 bases separating them. Germline lookup yields CDR1 SGHRS and CDR2 YFSETQ. This CDR3 is 18 amino acids long. Construction of the TCRbeta library involved unique molecular identifiers. TCRdb reanalysed the PCR reads using MiXCR and keeps one entry per CDR3 protein. Among more than 450,000 distinct CDR3 sequences listed, around 17% were seen once. The TCR comes from a human donor who donated a stem cell graft to a child with acute lymphoblastic leukemia. The chain uses TRBV5-1 and TRBJ2-6, with D possibly matching TRBD1 (6 bases). The sequencing used PBMCs from the stem cell graft donor, collected from the stem cell graft. The CDR3 sequence: CASSPEGEPGTGANVLTF. CDR3 DNA: TGCGCCAGCAGCCCCGAGGGGGAACCCGGGACTGGGGCCAACGTCCTGACTTTC.